This T cell receptor (beta chain) was recovered during a study of chronic HIV infection and antiretroviral therapy. V lost 5 bases to trimming and J lost 4 bases; unmatched junction nucleotides: 4. The CDR3 extends over 14 amino acids. Looked up from germline, CDR1 is SGHTA and CDR2 is FQGNSA. In TCRdb, the 5' RACE reads were re-called with MiXCR into one record per CDR3 protein. Here the sample spans over 40,000 distinct CDR3 sequences, 19% being singletons. This clonotype was observed a handful of times. Sequenced sample: peripheral blood. The receptor was isolated from an adult who had HIV and had not received antiretroviral therapy, or was an uninfected healthy control (not recorded which). The chain is built from TRBV7-2 and TRBJ1-5; TRBD1 matches 8 bases. The CDR3 region has the DNA TGTGCCAGCAGCCCGGGACAGGCAAATCAGCCCCAGCATTTT. Translation gives CASSPGQANQPQHF.